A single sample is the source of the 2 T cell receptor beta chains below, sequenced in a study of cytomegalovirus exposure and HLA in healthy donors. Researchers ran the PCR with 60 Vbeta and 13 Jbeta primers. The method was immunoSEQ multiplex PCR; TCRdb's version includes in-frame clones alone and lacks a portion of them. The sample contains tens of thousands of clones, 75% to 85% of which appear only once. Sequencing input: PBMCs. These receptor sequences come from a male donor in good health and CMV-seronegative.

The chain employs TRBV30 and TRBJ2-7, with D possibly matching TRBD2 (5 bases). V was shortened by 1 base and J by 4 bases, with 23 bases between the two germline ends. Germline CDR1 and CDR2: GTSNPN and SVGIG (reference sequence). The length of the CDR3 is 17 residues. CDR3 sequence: CAWSENAWEKWKYEQYF. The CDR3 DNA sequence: TGTGCCTGGAGTGAAAATGCATGGGAGAAATGGAAATACGAGCAGTACTTC.

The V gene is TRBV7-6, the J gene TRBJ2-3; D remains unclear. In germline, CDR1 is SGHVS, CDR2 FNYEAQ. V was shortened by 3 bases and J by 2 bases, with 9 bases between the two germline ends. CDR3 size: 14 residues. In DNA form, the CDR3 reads TGTGCCAGCAGCTTCGGGTCCCACACAGATACGCAGTATTTT. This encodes CASSFGSHTDTQYF.